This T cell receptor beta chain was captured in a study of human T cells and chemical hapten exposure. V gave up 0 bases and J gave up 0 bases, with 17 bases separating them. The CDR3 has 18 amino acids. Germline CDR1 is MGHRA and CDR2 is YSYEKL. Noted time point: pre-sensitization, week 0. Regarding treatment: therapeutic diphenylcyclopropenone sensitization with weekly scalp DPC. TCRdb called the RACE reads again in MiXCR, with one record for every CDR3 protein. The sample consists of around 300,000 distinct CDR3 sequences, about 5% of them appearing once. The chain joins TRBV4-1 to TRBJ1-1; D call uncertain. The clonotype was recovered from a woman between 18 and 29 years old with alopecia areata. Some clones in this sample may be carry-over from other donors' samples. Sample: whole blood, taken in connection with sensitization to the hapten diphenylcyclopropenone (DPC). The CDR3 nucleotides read TGCGCCAGCAGCCAAGAAGGTCAGGCTGTGGACCTGAACACTGAAGCTTTCTTT. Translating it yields CASSQEGQAVDLNTEAFF.